The 22 T cell receptor beta chains below all came from one sample that was sequenced in a study of blood T cell repertoires in COVID-19. TCRdb keeps only in-frame clones here, not all; method: immunoSEQ multiplex PCR. The sample holds tens of thousands of clones, approximately 86% seen once. The specimen sequenced was peripheral blood. These receptors came from a man between 65 and 80 years old with acute or convalescent COVID-19.

V usage is TRBV6-5 and J usage is TRBJ1-5, with TRBD1 matching 9 bases. J was trimmed by 5 bases and V by 5 bases; bases with no gene match: 7. The CDR3 has 15 residues. Germline CDR1 is MNHEY and CDR2 is SVGAGI. The CDR3 loop is CASSKGTGSHQPQHF. The DNA for the CDR3 is TGTGCCAGCAGTAAGGGGACAGGGTCCCATCAGCCCCAGCATTTT.

The chain couples TRBV27 to TRBJ1-6, with no clear D. The CDR3 sequence is 15 residues long. Per the germline V gene, CDR1 is MNHEY and CDR2 is SMNVEV (reference sequence). V was pared by 8 bases and J by 10 bases, with 21 bases between. The CDR3 here is CASRSGVGSRSPLHF. CDR3 sequence (DNA): TGTGCCAGCCGTTCAGGAGTGGGGAGTAGGTCACCCCTCCACTTT.

This chain links TRBV5-6 with TRBJ1-2; weak D call: TRBD1 (5 bases). The V end was cut by 0 bases, the J end by 4 bases, with 13 bases between. CDR1 is SGHDT, CDR2 YYEEEE, per germline. The CDR3 is made up of 15 amino acids. In DNA, the CDR3 is TGTGCCAGCAGCTTGGGACAGCTTGGGCTCTATGGCTACACCTTC. Protein product: CASSLGQLGLYGYTF.

In its sample, this clone ranks as medium-sized. This chain connects TRBV5-4 to TRBJ1-1; no definite D call. Trimming left V 2 bases short and J 5 bases short, with 10 bases between. The CDR3 sequence is 13 residues long. Germline loops: CDR1 SGHNT, CDR2 YYREEE (reference sequence). In DNA form, the CDR3 reads TGTGCCAGCAGCTTCAGCGGGAGTACTGAAGCTTTCTTT. Translated: CASSFSGSTEAFF.

The genes are TRBV5-1 and TRBJ2-7, with 10 bases lining up with TRBD2. The germline CDR1 and CDR2 sequences are SGHRS and YFSETQ. The CDR3 totals 15 residues. V lost 1 base and J lost 4; bases outside the gene matches: 5. The CDR3: CASSLIASGSYEQYF. CDR3 in DNA: TGCGCCAGCAGCTTGATTGCTAGCGGGAGTTACGAGCAGTACTTC.

This clone was observed a handful of times. This chain joins TRBV20-1 and TRBJ1-1; possibly TRBD1 for D (5 bases). V lost 6 bases and J lost 3, with 8 bases in between. CDR3 length equals 11 residues. The V gene's germline CDR1 is DFQATT and CDR2 SNEGSKA (reference sequence). The CDR3 DNA reads as TGCAGTGCCGCAGGGTACACTGAAGCTTTCTTT. It encodes CSAAGYTEAFF.

The chain employs TRBV7-3 and TRBJ1-5; a weak D match, TRBD1 (6 bases). There are 15 residues in the CDR3. The V end lost 5 bases, the J end lost 1 base, and 12 bases lay between the germline ends. Germline V gene lookup returns CDR1 SGHTA and CDR2 FQGTGA. CDR3 region: CASSPRGGSNQPQHF. The DNA for the CDR3 is TGTGCCAGCAGCCCAAGGGGGGGAAGCAATCAGCCCCAGCATTTT.

This chain uses TRBV5-1 with TRBJ2-5, with D possibly TRBD1 on 5 matching bases. The V gene's germline CDR1 is SGHRS and CDR2 YFSETQ. Between the trimmed V and J ends, which lost 0 bases and 4 bases, there was a span of 13 bases. The CDR3 is 15 residues long. The CDR3 DNA reads TGCGCCAGCAGCTTGGTAAACAGGTTAGGAGAGACCCAGTACTTC. Translated: CASSLVNRLGETQYF. Drawing the rest from reference TRBV5-1 and TRBJ2-5, the complete variable domain is KAGVTQTPRYLIKTRGQQVTLSCSPISGHRSVSWYQQTPGQGLQFLFEYFSETQRNKGNFPGRFSGRQFSNSRSEMNVSTLELGDSALYLCASSLVNRLGETQYFGPGTRLLVL.

This rearrangement joins TRBV7-2 to TRBJ1-2, with 7 bases aligning to TRBD1. With 1 base clipped from V and 8 bases from J, the junction kept 4 bases outside the gene matches. Germline V CDR1 and CDR2: SGHTA, FQGNSA. The CDR3 is 13 amino acids. The CDR3 bases are TGTGCCAGCAGCTTAGAGGGGGCGCTCGGCTACACCTTC. The encoded protein is CASSLEGALGYTF.

V gene TRBV9 combines with J gene TRBJ1-4; no clear D gene. The V and J ends lost 4 bases and 2 bases respectively, with 15 bases between them. The CDR3 extends over 16 amino acids. CDR1 is SGDLS and CDR2 is YYNGEE in the germline V gene. Here the CDR3 reads CASSPGLEKTNEKLFF. The CDR3 nucleotides read TGTGCCAGCAGCCCCGGATTGGAGAAGACTAATGAAAAACTGTTTTTT.

The CDR3 reads CASSRNRDSSYEQYF. The DNA of the CDR3 is TGTGCCAGCAGCCGGAACAGGGATTCGTCCTACGAGCAGTACTTC. V usage is TRBV3-1 (or the pseudogene TRBV3-2) and J usage is TRBJ2-7, with D tentatively TRBD1 (6 bases). The CDR3 runs 15 residues. Trimming cost V 4 bases and J 1 base, with 14 bases left between them. CDR1 is LGHDT, CDR2 YNNKEL, per germline (reference sequence).

J is TRBJ1-3 and V is TRBV27; a weak D match, TRBD1 (6 bases). Trimming shortened V by 6 bases and J by 3 bases, and 15 bases separated the two germline ends. This CDR3 has 15 residues. CDR1 and CDR2 from the germline V gene are MNHEY and SMNVEV (reference sequence). CDR3 amino acids: CASRAQGLIGNTIYF. The CDR3 nucleotides are TGTGCCAGCAGGGCACAGGGTCTAATTGGAAACACCATATATTTT.

The chain employs TRBV12-3 or TRBV12-4 and TRBJ2-3; 9 bases map to TRBD2. The CDR3 runs 13 residues. Trimming cost V 11 bases and J 4 bases; bases outside gene matches: 7. CDR3 sequence: CADGGRAADTQYF. The CDR3 DNA is TGTGCCGATGGCGGGAGGGCAGCAGATACGCAGTATTTT.

V gene TRBV28 combines with J gene TRBJ2-6; 7 bases fit TRBD1. Germline V gives CDR1 MDHEN, CDR2 SYDVKM. There are 15 residues in the CDR3. Trimming took 6 bases from V and 0 from J; bases not matched to a gene: 2. The CDR3 DNA is TGTGCCAGCAGGACAGGGACCTCTGGGGCCAACGTCCTGACTTTC. Translating it yields CASRTGTSGANVLTF.

The chain couples TRBV19 to TRBJ2-1, with a tentative D call TRBD2 (5 bases). Germline-derived CDR1 and CDR2 are LNHDA and SQIVND (reference sequence). The CDR3 is 12 amino acids. V shed 3 bases and J shed 7 bases, with 7 bases lying between them. CDR3: CASSIGRNEQFF. CDR3 bases: TGTGCCAGTAGTATTGGGAGAAATGAGCAGTTCTTC.

The chain's CDR3 is CASSVIGSSEQFF. CDR3 nucleotide sequence: TGTGCCAGCAGCGTAATAGGGAGTTCGGAGCAGTTCTTC. The V and J genes are TRBV9 and TRBJ2-1, with a possible D match to TRBD2 (5 bases). Deletions cut 1 base from V and 10 bases from J, with 12 bases between. Germline V gene lookup returns CDR1 SGDLS and CDR2 YYNGEE. CDR3 length equals 13 residues.

This chain joins TRBV13 and TRBJ2-3, with D unclear. Trimming pared 5 bases from V and 6 bases from J, leaving 6 bases between. CDR1 is PRHDT, CDR2 FYEKMQ, per germline (reference sequence). The CDR3 loop spans 11 amino acids. The CDR3 here is CASSRVDTQYF. CDR3 DNA sequence: TGTGCCAGCAGCCGGGTTGATACGCAGTATTTT.

Concerning this clone: An end of the junction differs from the germline gene, which may be a read error. The CDR3 loop reads CASSVVSSSHEQYF. The CDR3 bases are TGTGCCAGCAGCGTAGTGTCTAGCTCCCACGAGCAGTACTTC. The rearrangement joins TRBV9 to TRBJ2-7; D perhaps matches TRBD2 (5 bases). The CDR3 consists of 14 residues. From germline, CDR1 is SGDLS and CDR2 YYNGEE.

The chain employs TRBV10-2 and TRBJ1-6; D remains ambiguous. The CDR3 has 13 amino acids. Trimming cost V 7 bases and J 8 bases, with 12 bases left between them. CDR1 is WSHSY and CDR2 is SAAADI in the germline V gene. CDR3 bases: TGCGCCAGCATTCCGGTTTTCGATTCACCCCTCCACTTT. Residues: CASIPVFDSPLHF.

This chain uses TRBV5-6 with TRBJ2-1, with TRBD2 matching 10 bases. Looked up from germline, CDR1 is SGHDT and CDR2 is YYEEEE. The CDR3 consists of 16 residues. Unmatched junction bases numbered 6, after V lost 2 bases and J lost 4 bases. The DNA for the CDR3 is TGTGCCAGCAGCTTTTCAGCGGGAGGGGGGTACAATGAGCAGTTCTTC. Residues: CASSFSAGGGYNEQFF. Full variable domain (rest looked up from reference TRBV5-6 and TRBJ2-1): DAGVTQSPTHLIKTRGQQVTLRCSPKSGHDTVSWYQQALGQGPQFIFQYYEEEERQRGNFPDRFSGHQFPNYSSELNVNALLLGDSALYLCASSFSAGGGYNEQFFGPGTRLTVL.

The chain links TRBV27 to TRBJ1-5; D might be TRBD1 (5 bases). Trimming took off 4 bases at V and 7 bases at J, with 17 bases between the two ends. This CDR3 has 15 amino acids. From germline, CDR1 is MNHEY and CDR2 SMNVEV (reference sequence). The CDR3 DNA follows: TGTGCCAGCAGTTCACGCCCCAGGGAAGGACAGCCCCAGCATTTT. It codes for CASSSRPREGQPQHF.

This clone appeared a single time. The chain uses TRBV30 and TRBJ1-2; 8 nucleotides match TRBD1. The germline gives CDR1 GTSNPN, CDR2 SVGIG (reference sequence). CDR3 length: 14 amino acids. Trimming removed 0 bases from V and 5 bases from J; junction bases left unmatched: 5. This CDR3 reads CAWSVGQGGYGYTF. The CDR3 DNA is TGTGCCTGGAGTGTTGGACAGGGTGGTTATGGCTACACCTTC.